A single sample is the source of the 7 T cell receptor beta chains below, sequenced in a study of T cells in Graves' hyperthyroidism and ophthalmopathy. Amplified TCR beta CDR3 regions came from RNA transcripts. First-round RT-PCR of the TCR CDR3 relied on the HTBI primer set. In TCRdb, the multiplex PCR reads were re-called with MiXCR into one record per CDR3 protein. The table shows a few hundred thousand distinct CDR3 sequences, with around a sixth occurring only once. Sequencing used blood. These receptors came from a woman aged 25 to 39 with Graves' hyperthyroidism.

This chain joins TRBV5-6 and TRBJ2-1, with TRBD2 matching over 9 bases. Germline V gene sequence: CDR1 SGHDT, CDR2 YYEEEE. This CDR3 contains 17 residues. The J segment lost 3 bases and the V segment lost 0 bases, leaving 7 bases of the junction unmatched. This chain's CDR3 is CASSLEASGMIYNEQFF. Here the CDR3 DNA reads TGTGCCAGCAGCTTGGAGGCTAGCGGGATGATCTACAATGAGCAGTTCTTC.

This clonotype was observed a handful of times. V is TRBV5-1 and J is TRBJ2-1, with TRBD2 matching 8 bases. Germline V lookup: CDR1 SGHRS, CDR2 YFSETQ. Unmatched junction bases numbered 8, after V lost 4 bases and J lost 5 bases. The CDR3 contains 15 residues. CDR3 sequence (DNA): TGCGCCAGCAGCCCAGGGACTAGGCGCGACAATGAGCAGTTCTTC. Translating it yields CASSPGTRRDNEQFF. Based on the CDR3 plus reference TRBV5-1 and TRBJ2-1, the full variable domain is KAGVTQTPRYLIKTRGQQVTLSCSPISGHRSVSWYQQTPGQGLQFLFEYFSETQRNKGNFPGRFSGRQFSNSRSEMNVSTLELGDSALYLCASSPGTRRDNEQFFGPGTRLTVL.

J is TRBJ2-1 and V is TRBV4-2; D may be TRBD2 (7 bases). V lost 11 bases and J lost 4, with 21 bases in between. Per germline, CDR1 LGHNA and CDR2 YNFKEQ. The CDR3 is made up of 15 amino acids. CDR3 in amino acids: CAAGGAGVGYNEQFF. The CDR3 DNA is TGTGCCGCTGGGGGGGCGGGAGTGGGATACAATGAGCAGTTCTTC.

V is TRBV24-1 and J is TRBJ2-1, with 11 bases fitting TRBD2. Germline CDR1 is KGHDR and CDR2 is SFDVKD. The CDR3 contains 18 residues. J gave up 0 bases and V 4 bases, and 7 bases lay outside the gene matches. The CDR3 DNA sequence: TGTGCCACCAGTGACCCTTCCCTAGCGGGAGGCTCCTACAATGAGCAGTTCTTC. Protein: CATSDPSLAGGSYNEQFF.

This clonotype appeared many times. The chain joins TRBV7-2 to TRBJ2-7; TRBD2 matches 7 bases. The CDR3 extends over 19 amino acids. The V and J ends lost 2 bases and 4 bases, in that order; junction bases with no gene match: 20. Germline V gives CDR1 SGHTA, CDR2 FQGNSA. CDR3 residues: CASSLRSGMMDYKAYEQYF. The CDR3 DNA is TGTGCCAGCAGCTTAAGGAGCGGGATGATGGACTACAAGGCGTACGAGCAGTACTTC.

This clonotype was counted ten times or more. V gene TRBV7-2 combines with J gene TRBJ2-2; perhaps TRBD1 as D (5 bases). CDR1 and CDR2 (germline): SGHTA, FQGNSA. The length of the CDR3 is 17 residues. Deletions cut 5 bases from V and 5 bases from J, with 21 bases between. The CDR3 sequence: CASSNRASQGWTGELFF. CDR3 nucleotides: TGTGCCAGCAGCAACCGGGCGTCTCAGGGTTGGACCGGGGAGCTGTTTTTT.

This clonotype has at least ten counts. The V and J genes are TRBV2 and TRBJ2-1; 8 nucleotides agree with TRBD1. Trimming cost V 5 bases and J 0 bases; bases outside gene matches: 3. CDR1 is SNHLY and CDR2 is FYNNEI in the germline V gene. This CDR3 region has 15 residues. The CDR3 coding sequence is TGTGCCAGCAGTAAAACAGGGGGCTCCTACAATGAGCAGTTCTTC. It is translated as CASSKTGGSYNEQFF. Based on the CDR3 plus reference TRBV2 and TRBJ2-1, the full variable domain is EPEVTQTPSHQVTQMGQEVILRCVPISNHLYFYWYRQILGQKVEFLVSFYNNEISEKSEIFDDQFSVERPDGSNFTLKIRSTKLEDSAMYFCASSKTGGSYNEQFFGPGTRLTVL.